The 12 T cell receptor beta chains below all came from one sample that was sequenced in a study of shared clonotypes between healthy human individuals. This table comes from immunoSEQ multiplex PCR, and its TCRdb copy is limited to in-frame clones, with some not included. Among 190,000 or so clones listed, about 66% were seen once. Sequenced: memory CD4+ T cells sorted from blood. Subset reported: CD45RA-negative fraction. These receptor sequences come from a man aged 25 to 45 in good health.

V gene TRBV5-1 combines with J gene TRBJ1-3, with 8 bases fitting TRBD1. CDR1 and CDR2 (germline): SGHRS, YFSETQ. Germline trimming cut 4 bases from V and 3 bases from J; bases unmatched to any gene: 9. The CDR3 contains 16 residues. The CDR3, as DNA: TGCGCCAGCAGCCCCGGACAGGGAGTAATTGGAAACACCATATATTTT. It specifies CASSPGQGVIGNTIYF. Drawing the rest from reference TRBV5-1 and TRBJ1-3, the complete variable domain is KAGVTQTPRYLIKTRGQQVTLSCSPISGHRSVSWYQQTPGQGLQFLFEYFSETQRNKGNFPGRFSGRQFSNSRSEMNVSTLELGDSALYLCASSPGQGVIGNTIYFGEGSWLTVV.

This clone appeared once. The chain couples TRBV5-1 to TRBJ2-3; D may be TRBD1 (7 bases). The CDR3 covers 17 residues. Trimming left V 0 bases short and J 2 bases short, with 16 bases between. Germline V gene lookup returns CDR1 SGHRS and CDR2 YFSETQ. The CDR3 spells CASSLGEDRRLTDTQYF. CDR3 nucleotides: TGCGCCAGCAGCTTGGGGGAGGACAGGAGACTCACAGATACGCAGTATTTT.

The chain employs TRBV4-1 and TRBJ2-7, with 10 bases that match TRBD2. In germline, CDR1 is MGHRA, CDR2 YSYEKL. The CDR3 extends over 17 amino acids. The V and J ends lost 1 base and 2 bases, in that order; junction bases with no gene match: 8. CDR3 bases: TGCGCCAGCAGCCAAGGCCTAGCGGGAGAAATCCCCTACGAGCAGTACTTC. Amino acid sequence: CASSQGLAGEIPYEQYF.

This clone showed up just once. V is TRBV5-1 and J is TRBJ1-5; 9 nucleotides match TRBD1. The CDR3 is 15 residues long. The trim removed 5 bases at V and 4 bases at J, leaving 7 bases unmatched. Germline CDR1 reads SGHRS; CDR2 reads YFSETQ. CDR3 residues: CASSQGQGINQPQHF. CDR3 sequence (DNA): TGCGCCAGCAGTCAAGGACAGGGGATTAATCAGCCCCAGCATTTT.

CDR3 DNA: TGTGCCATCAGCCGGTCCGGGACGGAGTCCTACGAGCAGTACTTC. This sequence encodes CAISRSGTESYEQYF. The V call is TRBV10-3, the J call TRBJ2-7; D possibly matches TRBD1 or TRBD2 (5 bases each). Trimming removed 6 bases from V and 1 base from J, with 16 bases in between. The CDR3 totals 15 residues. Germline V gene lookup returns CDR1 ENHRY and CDR2 SYGVKD.

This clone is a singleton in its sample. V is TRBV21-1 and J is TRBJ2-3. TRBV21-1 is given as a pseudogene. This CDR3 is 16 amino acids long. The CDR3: CASSKEGRKSTDTQYF. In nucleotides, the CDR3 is TGTGCCAGCAGCAAAGAGGGCAGGAAAAGCACAGATACGCAGTATTTT.

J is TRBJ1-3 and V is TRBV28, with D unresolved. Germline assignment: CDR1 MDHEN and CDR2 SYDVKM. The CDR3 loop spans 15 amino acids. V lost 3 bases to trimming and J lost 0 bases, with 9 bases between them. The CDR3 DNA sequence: TGTGCCAGCAGTTTGGGCCTCCTCTCTGGAAACACCATATATTTT. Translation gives CASSLGLLSGNTIYF.

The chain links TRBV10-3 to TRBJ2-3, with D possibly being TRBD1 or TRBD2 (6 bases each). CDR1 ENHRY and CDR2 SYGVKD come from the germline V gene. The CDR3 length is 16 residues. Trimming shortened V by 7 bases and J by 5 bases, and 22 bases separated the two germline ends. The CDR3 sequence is CAITQGGGRDKDTQYF. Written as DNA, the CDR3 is TGTGCCATCACCCAAGGGGGAGGTAGGGATAAAGATACGCAGTATTTT.

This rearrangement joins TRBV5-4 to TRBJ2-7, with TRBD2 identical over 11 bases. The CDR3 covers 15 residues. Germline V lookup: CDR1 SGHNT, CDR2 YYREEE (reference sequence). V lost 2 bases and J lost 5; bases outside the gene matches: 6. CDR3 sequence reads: CASSFSSGRTHEQYF. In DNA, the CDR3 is TGTGCCAGCAGCTTTTCTAGCGGGAGGACCCACGAGCAGTACTTC.

The CDR3 nucleotides are TGTGCCAGCAGCTCCACAACTAGCTATTCTTCCTACGAGCAGTACTTC. Translated: CASSSTTSYSSYEQYF. The chain recombines TRBV7-2 with TRBJ2-7; possibly TRBD2 for D (6 bases). The CDR3 is made up of 16 amino acids. The germline gives CDR1 SGHTA, CDR2 FQGNSA. The V end was cut by 4 bases, the J end by 1 base, with 17 bases between.

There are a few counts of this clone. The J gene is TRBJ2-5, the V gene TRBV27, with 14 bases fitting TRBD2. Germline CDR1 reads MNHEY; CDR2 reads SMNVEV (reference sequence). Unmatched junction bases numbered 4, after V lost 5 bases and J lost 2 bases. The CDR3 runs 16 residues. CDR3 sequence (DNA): TGTGCCAGCAGTCCAGGACTAGCGGGAGGACAAGAGACCCAGTACTTC. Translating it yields CASSPGLAGGQETQYF.

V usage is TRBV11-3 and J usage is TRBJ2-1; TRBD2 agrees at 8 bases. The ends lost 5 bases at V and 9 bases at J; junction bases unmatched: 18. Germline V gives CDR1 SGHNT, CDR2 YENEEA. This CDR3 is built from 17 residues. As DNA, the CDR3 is TGTGCCAGCAGCCCCAGATCGACTAGCGCGGGGGAGAGTGAGCAGTTCTTC. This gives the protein CASSPRSTSAGESEQFF.